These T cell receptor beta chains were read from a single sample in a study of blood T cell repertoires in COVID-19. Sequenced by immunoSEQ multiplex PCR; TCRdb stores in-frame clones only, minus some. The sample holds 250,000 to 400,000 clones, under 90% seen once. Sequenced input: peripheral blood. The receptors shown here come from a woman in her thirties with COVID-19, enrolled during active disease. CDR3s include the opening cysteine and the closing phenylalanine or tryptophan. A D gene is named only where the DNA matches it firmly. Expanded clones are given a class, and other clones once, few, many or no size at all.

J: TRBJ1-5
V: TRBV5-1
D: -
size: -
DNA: TGCGCCAGCAGCCCCGGACATAGCAATCAGCCCCAGCATTTT
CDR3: CASSPGHSNQPQHF

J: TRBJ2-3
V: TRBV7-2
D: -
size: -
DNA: TGTGCCAGCAGCTTAGGGCCAGGGACTTCGCATGGCGATACGCAGTATTTT
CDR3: CASSLGPGTSHGDTQYF

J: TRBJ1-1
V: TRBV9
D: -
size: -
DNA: TGTGCCAGCAGCGGCGGGGAAGGAGGGGACACTGAAGCTTTCTTT
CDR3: CASSGGEGGDTEAFF

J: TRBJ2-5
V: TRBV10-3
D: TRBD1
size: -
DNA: TGTGCCATCAGTGAGGGGACAGGTGTGGAGACCCAGTACTTC
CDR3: CAISEGTGVETQYF

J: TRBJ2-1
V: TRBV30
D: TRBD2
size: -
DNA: TGTGCCTGGGGGACTACATATGAGCAGTTCTTC
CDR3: CAWGTTYEQFF

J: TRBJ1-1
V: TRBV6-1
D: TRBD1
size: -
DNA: TGTGCCAGCAGTGAAATCCCGGGACAGGGTAACACTGAAGCTTTCTTT
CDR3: CASSEIPGQGNTEAFF

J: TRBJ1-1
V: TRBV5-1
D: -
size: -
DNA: TGCGCCAGCAGCTTGCGCCTTGGACCGGAGGGAGCTTTCTTT
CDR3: CASSLRLGPEGAFF

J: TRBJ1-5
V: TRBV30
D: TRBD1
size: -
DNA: TGTGCCTGGAGGGACAGGGAAGACCAGCCCCAGCATTTT
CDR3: CAWRDREDQPQHF

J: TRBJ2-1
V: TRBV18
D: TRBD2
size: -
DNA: TGTGCCAGCTCACAAGCGGGAGACTTTCAGTTCTTC
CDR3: CASSQAGDFQFF

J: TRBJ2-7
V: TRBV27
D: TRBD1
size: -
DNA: TGTGCCAGCAGTTTTAGCAGGGGGACGTACGAGCAGTACTTC
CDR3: CASSFSRGTYEQYF

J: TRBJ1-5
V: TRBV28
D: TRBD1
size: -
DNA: TGTGCCACCCGACAGGGGGTAGATTATCAGCCCCAGCATTTT
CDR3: CATRQGVDYQPQHF

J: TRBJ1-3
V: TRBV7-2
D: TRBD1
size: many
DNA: TGTGCCAGCAGCTTAGGAGGACAGGGTTTGTCTGGAAACACCATATATTTT
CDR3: CASSLGGQGLSGNTIYF

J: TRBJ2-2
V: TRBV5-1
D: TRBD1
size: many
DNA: TGCGCCAGCAGCTTAGTAGACAGGGTGTTAACCGGGGAGCTGTTTTTT
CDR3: CASSLVDRVLTGELFF

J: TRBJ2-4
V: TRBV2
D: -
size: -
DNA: TGTGCCAGCAGACACAGCCTAAACAGGCAAAAAAACATTCAGTACTTC
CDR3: CASRHSLNRQKNIQYF

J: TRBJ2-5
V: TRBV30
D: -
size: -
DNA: TGTGCCTGGAGTTGGACAGAAGAGACCCAGTACTTC
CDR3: CAWSWTEETQYF

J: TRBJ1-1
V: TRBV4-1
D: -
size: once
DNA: TGCGCCAGCAGCCAAGGTACAGGGTTTACTGAAGCTTTCTTT
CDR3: CASSQGTGFTEAFF

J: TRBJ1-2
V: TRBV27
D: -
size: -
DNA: TGTGCCAGCAGTTCAGAACAGGCCTATGGCTACACCTTC
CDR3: CASSSEQAYGYTF

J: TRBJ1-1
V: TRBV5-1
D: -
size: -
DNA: TGCGCCAGCAGCTTGGAGGCGGGGTACACTGAAGCTTTCTTT
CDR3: CASSLEAGYTEAFF

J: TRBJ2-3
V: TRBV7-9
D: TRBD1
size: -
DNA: TGTGCCAGCAGGGACGGGACAGCGATAAGGTCAGATACGCAGTATTTT
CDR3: CASRDGTAIRSDTQYF

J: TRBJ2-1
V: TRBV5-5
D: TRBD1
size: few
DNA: TGTGCCAGCAGCTGGACAGGGGCTAACAATGAGCAGTTCTTC
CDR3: CASSWTGANNEQFF

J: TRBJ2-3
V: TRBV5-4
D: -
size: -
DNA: TGTGCCAGCGGGGACTTAGATACGCAGTATTTT
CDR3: CASGDLDTQYF

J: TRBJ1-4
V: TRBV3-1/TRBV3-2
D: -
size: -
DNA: TGTGCCAGCAGCCCTCCACCAGGGAAAAAACTGTTTTTT
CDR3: CASSPPPGKKLFF

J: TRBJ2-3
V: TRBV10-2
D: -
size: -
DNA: TGCGCCAGCAGATCCGGGACTAGCACAGATACGCAGTATTTT
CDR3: CASRSGTSTDTQYF

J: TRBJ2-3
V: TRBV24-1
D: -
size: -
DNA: TGTGCCACCAGTGATCACAGGGGGGGATACACAGATACGCAGTATTTT
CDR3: CATSDHRGGYTDTQYF

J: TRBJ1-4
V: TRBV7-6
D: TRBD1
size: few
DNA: TGTGCCAGCAGCTTCACAGGGGGCGACTTGAGTGGAACTAATGAAAAACTGTTTTTT
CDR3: CASSFTGGDLSGTNEKLFF

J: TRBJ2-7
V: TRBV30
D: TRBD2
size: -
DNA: TGTGCCTGGAGTGACCCCTGGGGGGGGCAGTACTTC
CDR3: CAWSDPWGGQYF

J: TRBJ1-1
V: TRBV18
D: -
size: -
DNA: TGTGCCAGCTCACCGGAACAGGGACGGACTGAAGCTTTCTTT
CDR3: CASSPEQGRTEAFF

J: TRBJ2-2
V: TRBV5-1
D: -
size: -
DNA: TGCGCCAGCAGCTTGGTAGCGGACACCGGGGAGCTGTTTTTT
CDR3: CASSLVADTGELFF

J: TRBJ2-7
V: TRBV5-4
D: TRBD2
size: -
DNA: TGTGCCAGCAGCCCTCCGCTAGCGGGAGTAAACGAGCAGTACTTC
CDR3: CASSPPLAGVNEQYF

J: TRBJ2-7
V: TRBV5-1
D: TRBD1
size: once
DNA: TGCGCCAGCAGCTATGGACAGGGTACTAACGAGCAGTACTTC
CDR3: CASSYGQGTNEQYF

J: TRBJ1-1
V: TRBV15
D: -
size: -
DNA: TGTGCCACCAGCAGAGTTCAGGGAAGTGGCACTGAAGCTTTCTTT
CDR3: CATSRVQGSGTEAFF

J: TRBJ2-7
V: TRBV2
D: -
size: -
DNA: TGTGCCAGCAGTGAACTGGTAGCGGCGTACTACGAGCAGTACTTC
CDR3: CASSELVAAYYEQYF

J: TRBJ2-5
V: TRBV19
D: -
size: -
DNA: TGTGCCAGTAGGAAGCAGGTGGGCTGGGAGACCCAGTACTTC
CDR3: CASRKQVGWETQYF

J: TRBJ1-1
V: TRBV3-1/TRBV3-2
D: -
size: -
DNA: TGTGCCAGCAGCACACAGGTGAACACTGAAGCTTTCTTT
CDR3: CASSTQVNTEAFF

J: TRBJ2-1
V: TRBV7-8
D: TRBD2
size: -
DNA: TGTGCCAGCAGCTTAGACGGGACTATCTACAATGAGCAGTTCTTC
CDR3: CASSLDGTIYNEQFF

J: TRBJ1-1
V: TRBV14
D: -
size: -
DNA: TGTGCCAGCAGCCAGAGACATACGAACACTGAAGCTTTCTTT
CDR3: CASSQRHTNTEAFF

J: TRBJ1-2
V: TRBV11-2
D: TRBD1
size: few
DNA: TGTGCCAGCAGCCGCACAGGGGGGTATGGCTACACCTTC
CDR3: CASSRTGGYGYTF

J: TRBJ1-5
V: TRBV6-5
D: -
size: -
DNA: TGTGCCAGCAGTTACTCCCACACCCAGCCCCAGCATTTT
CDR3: CASSYSHTQPQHF

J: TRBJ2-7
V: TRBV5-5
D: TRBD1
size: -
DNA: TGTGCCAGCAGCTTGTCATGGACAGGCCCCTACGAGCAGTACTTC
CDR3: CASSLSWTGPYEQYF

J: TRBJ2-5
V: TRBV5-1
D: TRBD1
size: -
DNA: TGCGCCAGCAGCGCCGGACAGGAGATCGGTGGTGAGACCCAGTACTTC
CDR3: CASSAGQEIGGETQYF

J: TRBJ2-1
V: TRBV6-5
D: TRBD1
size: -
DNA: TGTGCCAGCATTCGGGACAGGGCCCTTTACAATGAGCAGTTCTTC
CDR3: CASIRDRALYNEQFF

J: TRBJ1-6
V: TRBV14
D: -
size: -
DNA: TGTGCCAGCAGCCAAGAAGGAGGGGCGGGTTCACCCCTCCACTTT
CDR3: CASSQEGGAGSPLHF

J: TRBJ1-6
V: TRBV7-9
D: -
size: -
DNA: TGTGCCAGCAGTCTAGACAGCCTCAATTCACCCCTCCACTTT
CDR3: CASSLDSLNSPLHF

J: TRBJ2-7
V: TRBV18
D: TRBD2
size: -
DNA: TGTGCCAGCTCCGCTAGCGGGGTCTCGTACGAGCAGTACTTC
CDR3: CASSASGVSYEQYF

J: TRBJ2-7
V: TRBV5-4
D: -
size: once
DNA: TGTGCCAGCAGCTTGAGGGACTCCAAGAACTACGAGCAGTACTTC
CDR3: CASSLRDSKNYEQYF

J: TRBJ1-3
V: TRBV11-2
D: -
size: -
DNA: TGTGCCAGCAGCTCGCGGGGGGGATCTGGAAACACCATATATTTT
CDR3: CASSSRGGSGNTIYF

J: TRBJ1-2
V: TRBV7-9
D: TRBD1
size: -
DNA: TGTGCCAGCAGCTTAGACGGCAGGGGGGACTATGGCTACACCTTC
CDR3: CASSLDGRGDYGYTF

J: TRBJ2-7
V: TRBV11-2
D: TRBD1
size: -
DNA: TGTGCCAGCAGCTTAATTGACAGGGTAGGCGAGCAGTACTTC
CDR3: CASSLIDRVGEQYF

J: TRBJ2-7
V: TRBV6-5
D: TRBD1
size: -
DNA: TGTGCCAGCAGCCTAACCGGGACAGGGGGCTCCGAGCAGTACTTC
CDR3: CASSLTGTGGSEQYF

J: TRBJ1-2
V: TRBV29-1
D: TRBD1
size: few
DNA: TGCAGCGTTGAAGATCTGGACAGGGGGCAGGGCTACACCTTC
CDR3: CSVEDLDRGQGYTF

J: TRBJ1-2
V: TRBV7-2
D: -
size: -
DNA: TGTGCCAGCAGCTTAGTATTCCCGGGGTTTAACTATGGCTACACCTTC
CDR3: CASSLVFPGFNYGYTF

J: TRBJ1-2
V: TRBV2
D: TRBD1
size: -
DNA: TGTGCCAGCAGTGAAGCGAGGACAGGTGGCTACACCTTC
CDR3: CASSEARTGGYTF

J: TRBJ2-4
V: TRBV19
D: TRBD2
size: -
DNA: TGTGCCAGTAGTACCCCCCCCGCTAGCGGGAGAACCCGGGACATTCAGTACTTC
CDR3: CASSTPPASGRTRDIQYF

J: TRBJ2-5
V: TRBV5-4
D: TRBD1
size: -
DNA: TGTGCCAGCAGCTTGGGCCTCCCAGGGGGCGGAGAGACCCAGTACTTC
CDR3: CASSLGLPGGGETQYF

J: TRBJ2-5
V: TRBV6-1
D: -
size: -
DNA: TGTGCCAGCAGTGAATGGAGGCGGGAAGAGACCCAGTACTTC
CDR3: CASSEWRREETQYF

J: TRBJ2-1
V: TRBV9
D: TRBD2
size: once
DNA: TGTGCCAGCAGCGTAGTCGCACTAGCGGGAGACAATGAGCAGTTCTTC
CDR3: CASSVVALAGDNEQFF

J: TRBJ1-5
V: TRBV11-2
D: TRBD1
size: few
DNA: TGTGCCAGCAGCTCCCCCGGCGACAGGGGAGGGGCTCAGCCCCAGCATTTT
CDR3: CASSSPGDRGGAQPQHF

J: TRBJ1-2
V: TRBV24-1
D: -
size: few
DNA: TGTGCCACCAGTGCCAAGGACAGCGCCTATGGCTACACCTTC
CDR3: CATSAKDSAYGYTF